This TCR beta chain was identified during a study of T cell responses to AZD1222 COVID-19 vaccine. Note on this clone: The antigen remains undetermined. The same CDR3 also results from other DNA sequences found in this sample.

Overall study results and limits: Spike-specific TCR breadth and depth both grew after two AZD1222 doses. Close to half of all spike-specific TCRs reportedly target regions of the variants that are unmutated. Only a handful of AZD1222 recipients were seropositive at baseline.

Using immunoSEQ multiplex PCR, the repertoire was profiled, and TCRdb retains in-frame clones only, with some absent. The sample consists of under 110,000 clones, over 75% of them appearing once. CDR3 length equals 16 residues. Germline loops: CDR1 SGHRS, CDR2 YFSETQ. J lost 1 base, V lost 0 bases, and 3 bases had no gene match. The chain couples TRBV5-1 to TRBJ2-7, with TRBD2 matching 11 bases. This material consisted of peripheral blood, taken on day 0 of AZD1222 vaccination. The receptor's source is an adult in good health. In DNA form, the CDR3 reads TGCGCCAGCAGCTTGGACGGGACTAGCGGTTCCTACGAGCAGTACTTC. It translates to CASSLDGTSGSYEQYF.